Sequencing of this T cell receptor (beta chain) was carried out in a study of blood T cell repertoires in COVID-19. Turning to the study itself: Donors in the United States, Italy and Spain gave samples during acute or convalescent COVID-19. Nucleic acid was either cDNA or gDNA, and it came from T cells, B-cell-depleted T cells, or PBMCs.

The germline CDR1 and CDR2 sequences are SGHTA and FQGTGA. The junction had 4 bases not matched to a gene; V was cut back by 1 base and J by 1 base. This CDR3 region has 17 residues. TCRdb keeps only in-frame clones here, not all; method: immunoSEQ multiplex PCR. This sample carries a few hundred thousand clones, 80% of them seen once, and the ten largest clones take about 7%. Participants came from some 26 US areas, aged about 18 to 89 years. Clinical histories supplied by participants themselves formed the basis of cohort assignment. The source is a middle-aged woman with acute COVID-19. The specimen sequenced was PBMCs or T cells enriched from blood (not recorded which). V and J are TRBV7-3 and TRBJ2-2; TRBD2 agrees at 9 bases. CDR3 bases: TGTGCCAGCAGCTTAAGAGCGGGGGGACAGAACACCGGGGAGCTGTTTTTT. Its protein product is CASSLRAGGQNTGELFF. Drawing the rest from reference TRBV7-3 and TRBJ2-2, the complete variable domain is GAGVSQTPSNKVTEKGKYVELRCDPISGHTALYWYRQSLGQGPEFLIYFQGTGAADDSGLPNDRFFAVRPEGSVSTLKIQRTERGDSAVYLCASSLRAGGQNTGELFFGEGSRLTVL.